This T cell receptor (beta chain) derives from a study of shared clonotypes between healthy human individuals. Study-wide findings and caveats: Lower generation probabilities were found for non-shared clonotypes than for those shared by all four donors. Sequencing depth was expected to influence donor clonotype sharing.

The sample holds one count of this clone. Its antigen is not identified. The CDR3 is 16 residues long. The V gene end was trimmed by 0 bases and the J gene end by 7 bases; junction bases not matched to a gene: 7. Per the germline V gene, CDR1 is SGDLS and CDR2 is YYNGEE. Clones were sequenced by immunoSEQ multiplex PCR, and TCRdb holds only the in-frame ones, with some missing. The sample lists around 2.3 million clones, around 95% occurring once. The sequencing input was naive CD4+ T cells sorted from blood. The sample's subset: CD45RA+ positively selected. The chain links TRBV9 to TRBJ2-1, with 10 bases fitting TRBD2. This clonotype was sampled from a man younger than 35 in good health. The CDR3 bases are TGTGCCAGCAGCGTAGCCTCTAGCGGGAGCTGGAATGAGCAGTTCTTC. Translation: CASSVASSGSWNEQFF.